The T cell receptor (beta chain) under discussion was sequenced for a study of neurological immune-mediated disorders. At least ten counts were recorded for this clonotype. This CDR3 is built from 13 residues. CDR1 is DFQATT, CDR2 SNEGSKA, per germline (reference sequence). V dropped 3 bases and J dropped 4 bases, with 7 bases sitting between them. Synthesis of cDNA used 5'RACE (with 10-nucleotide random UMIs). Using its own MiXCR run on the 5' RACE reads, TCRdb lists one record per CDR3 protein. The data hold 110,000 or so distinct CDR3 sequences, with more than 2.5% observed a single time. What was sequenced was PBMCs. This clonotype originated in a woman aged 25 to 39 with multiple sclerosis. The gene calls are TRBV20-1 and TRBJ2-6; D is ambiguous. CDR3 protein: CSARSSGANVLTF. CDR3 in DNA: TGCAGTGCTAGGAGCTCAGGGGCCAACGTCCTGACTTTC.